The clone carrying this T cell receptor (beta chain) was detected once. The target antigen is unknown. The data are from a study of CD8+ T cells in alopecia areata. Study summary: Patients took tofacitinib for 6 to 18 months, followed by 6 drug-free months. Study-level findings and limits: Especially in alopecia totalis/universalis, lesional scalp showed greater clonality than normal scalp did.

This CDR3 comprises 14 residues. Germline V gene lookup returns CDR1 MGHRA and CDR2 YSYEKL. Trimming took off 4 bases at V and 3 bases at J, with 13 bases between the two ends. Treatment specified: oral pan-JAK inhibitor, 5-10 mg twice daily. Collection of lesional scalp punch biopsies and peripheral blood was performed in alopecia areata patients. cDNA prepared by RNA extraction and subsequent reverse transcription served as the template for sequencing. TCRdb's copy holds only in-frame clones and misses some; the assay was immunoSEQ multiplex PCR. The sample shows 150,000 to 200,000 clones, roughly 53% of them seen only once.

The receptor was derived from a human donor with alopecia areata. The sequencing used CD8+ T cells sorted from blood, collected at week 24, from a patient treated with tofacitinib. V usage is TRBV4-1 and J usage is TRBJ2-7, with D possibly TRBD2 on 6 matching bases. CDR3: CASSLVEGGYEQYF. CDR3 bases: TGCGCCAGCAGCCTGGTGGAGGGCGGCTACGAGCAGTACTTC.